These 10 T cell receptor beta chains were all obtained from the same sample, sequenced in a study of identical twins. TCRdb reprocessed the 5' RACE reads via MiXCR and lists one record per CDR3 protein. The sample yields over 550,000 distinct CDR3 sequences, about 7% seen once. This sample also appeared in a second study, on yellow fever vaccine responses in identical twins.

The specimen was PBMCs. The receptors shown here come from a woman younger than 30 in good health.

The V gene is TRBV7-9, the J gene TRBJ2-6, with a tentative D call TRBD1 (5 bases). Germline CDR1 is SEHNR and CDR2 is FQNEAQ (reference sequence). The CDR3 is made up of 15 amino acids. Trimming removed 9 bases from V and 0 bases from J, with 12 bases in between. The CDR3 region has the DNA TGTGCCAGTTCGCAGGGCTACTCTGGGGCCAACGTCCTGACTTTC. It yields the protein CASSQGYSGANVLTF.

This clonotype showed up many times. This chain joins TRBV7-8 and TRBJ2-7; D is uncertain. The CDR3 contains 14 residues. Germline-derived CDR1 and CDR2 are SGHVS and FQNEAQ. V was trimmed by 2 bases and J by 2 bases, leaving 10 bases between them. For the CDR3, the DNA is TGTGCCAGCAGCTTAAGACCGCCAACCTACGAGCAGTACGTC. Translating it yields CASSLRPPTYEQYV.

The chain joins TRBV25-1 to TRBJ2-2; perhaps TRBD1 as D (6 bases). Deletions cut 10 bases from V and 6 bases from J, with 18 bases between. Germline loops: CDR1 MGHDK, CDR2 SYGVNS. The CDR3 has 14 residues. In DNA, the CDR3 is TGTGCCACAGGGGCAGGGAAGGACGCCGGGGAGCTGTTTTTT. Its translation: CATGAGKDAGELFF.

There are a few counts of this clonotype. V is TRBV6-2 or TRBV6-3 and J is TRBJ2-1; 12 positions agree with TRBD2. Germline-derived CDR1 and CDR2 are MNHEY and SVGEGT. V lost 0 bases and J lost 7; bases outside the gene matches: 25. The CDR3 runs to 23 residues. The CDR3 loop is CASSYSGGPGSTSGSPPQNEQFF. The CDR3 DNA reads as TGTGCCAGCAGTTACTCGGGGGGACCCGGGTCGACTAGCGGGAGTCCGCCCCAAAATGAGCAGTTCTTC.

This chain joins TRBV20-1 and TRBJ2-1; 8 bases line up with TRBD2. CDR3 length equals 15 residues. The J segment lost 2 bases and the V segment lost 5 bases, leaving 8 bases of the junction unmatched. The V gene's germline CDR1 is DFQATT and CDR2 SNEGSKA (reference sequence). CDR3 coding DNA: TGCAGTGCTCCCGCATTAGCGGGACCCTACAATGAGCAGTTCTTC. This gives the protein CSAPALAGPYNEQFF.

The sample holds many counts of this clonotype. This chain connects TRBV6-5 to TRBJ2-7; no clear D gene. This CDR3 is 14 amino acids long. Germline V CDR1 and CDR2: MNHEY, SVGAGI. Trimming stripped 2 bases from V and 3 bases from J, with 11 bases between. The CDR3 DNA reads as TGTGCCAGCAGTTACGGGATTGCCGACTACGAGCAGTACTTC. Its protein is CASSYGIADYEQYF.

This clonotype has a handful of counts. This rearrangement joins TRBV11-2 to TRBJ1-3; tentatively, D is TRBD1 (5 bases). CDR1 is SGHAT and CDR2 is FQNNGV in the germline V gene. V lost 5 bases to trimming and J lost 0 bases, with 11 bases between them. The CDR3 extends over 15 amino acids. In nucleotides, the CDR3 is TGTGCCAGCAGCCCAGGGATTAGCTCTGGAAACACCATATATTTT. Translation: CASSPGISSGNTIYF.

This clonotype was counted between two and nine times. The rearrangement links TRBV28 to TRBJ1-6, with 7 bases matching TRBD1. The CDR3 loop spans 14 amino acids. V was clipped by 2 bases and J by 9 bases; unmatched bases: 4. Per the germline V gene, CDR1 is MDHEN and CDR2 is SYDVKM. The CDR3 is CASSLAGDSSPLHF. The CDR3, as DNA: TGTGCCAGCAGTTTAGCTGGGGACAGTTCACCCCTCCACTTT.

Ten or more counts support this clonotype. The chain uses TRBV14 and TRBJ2-1, with D unclear. V was clipped by 1 base and J by 7 bases, with 5 bases between them. Germline V lookup: CDR1 SGHDN, CDR2 FVKESK. The CDR3 totals 12 residues. The CDR3: CASSQVRNEQFF. For the CDR3, the DNA is TGTGCCAGCAGCCAAGTGAGGAATGAGCAGTTCTTC.

CDR3 nucleotide sequence: TGCAGTGCTAGTTATGTCGGAGCTTCTCAAGAGACCCAGTACTTC. Amino acid sequence: CSASYVGASQETQYF. The chain has TRBV20-1 and TRBJ2-5; D call uncertain. This CDR3 has 15 residues. The V gene lost 3 bases and the J gene lost 2 bases, with 16 bases spanning the gap. Germline V CDR1 and CDR2: DFQATT, SNEGSKA (reference sequence).